The present entry profiles one TCR beta chain with its context. Its antigen is still unknown. The data were obtained in a study of shared clonotypes between healthy human individuals. Overall study findings and caveats: It was the non-shared clonotypes that had lower generation probabilities than clonotypes shared by all four donors.

Trimming removed 3 bases from V and 1 base from J, with 9 bases in between. This CDR3 is 15 amino acids long. CDR1 is SGHAT and CDR2 is FQDESV in the germline V gene (reference sequence). Naive CD8 cells lacked CD45RO, underwent positive selection for CCR7 and left out terminally differentiated effector memory CD45RA+ cells. Sequenced by immunoSEQ multiplex PCR; TCRdb stores in-frame clones only, minus some. The data show millions of clones, about 92% seen once. The source material was naive CD8+ T cells from PBMCs. The sequence came from a man aged 18 to 29 in good health. Some clones in this sample may be carry-over from other donors' samples. This chain joins TRBV11-1 and TRBJ2-2, with a weak D call TRBD2 (5 bases). The CDR3 DNA follows: TGTGCCAGCAGCTTGGTGGCGGGGAACACCGGGGAGCTGTTTTTT. As protein: CASSLVAGNTGELFF.